Only one count was recorded for the clone carrying this T cell receptor (beta chain). Some clones are missing from TCRdb's copy, which holds only in-frame ones; the method was immunoSEQ multiplex PCR. The table records fewer than 2.5 million clones, approximately 93% of them present only once. The data are from a study of shared clonotypes between healthy human individuals. Whole-study context: Three plates were used per donor for CD4 naive, three for CD4 memory, two for CD8 naive and one for CD8 memory.

The receptor comes from a man younger than 35 in good health. Some clones in this sample may be carry-over from other donors' samples. Sequenced material: naive CD4+ T cells from PBMCs. The sample's subset: CD45RA+ positively selected.

The CDR3 sequence: CASTLAGTNTGELFF. In DNA, the CDR3 is TGTGCCAGCACCCTAGCGGGCACGAACACCGGGGAGCTGTTTTTT. The chain carries TRBV6-5 and TRBJ2-2, with 8 bases aligning to TRBD2. The CDR3 runs to 15 residues. The junction had 4 bases not matched to a gene; V was cut back by 7 bases and J by 0 bases. Germline V CDR1 and CDR2: MNHEY, SVGAGI.